Below are 7 T cell receptor beta chains sequenced from a single sample in a study of Tregs in tolerant kidney transplant recipients. Method: immunoSEQ multiplex PCR; TCRdb's copy keeps in-frame clones and lacks some. Of more than 90,000 clones in the sample, 92% are singletons; the top ten hold roughly 0.63%. The sample comprised CD4+ T cells from blood. The receptors come from a human donor in good health.

The chain links TRBV18 to TRBJ1-1; D ambiguous. This CDR3 is 14 amino acids long. Trimming removed 4 bases at V and 1 base at J, with 10 bases between. The germline gives CDR1 KGHSH, CDR2 LQKENI. DNA of the CDR3: TGTGCCAGCTCACTTAAGGCATCGAACACTGAAGCTTTCTTT. Translated, it gives CASSLKASNTEAFF. Full variable domain (outside the CDR3, taken from reference TRBV18 and TRBJ1-1): NAGVMQNPRHLVRRRGQEARLRCSPMKGHSHVYWYRQLPEEGLKFMVYLQKENIIDESGMPKERFSAEFPKEGPSILRIQQVVRGDSAAYFCASSLKASNTEAFFGQGTRLTVV.

The J gene is TRBJ1-3, the V gene TRBV9, with no clear D. The germline CDR1 and CDR2 sequences are SGDLS and YYNGEE. V was clipped by 3 bases and J by 0 bases, with 7 bases between them. This CDR3 is built from 14 residues. The CDR3 DNA reads as TGTGCCAGCAGCGGAGGGATCTCTGGAAACACCATATATTTT. Its translation: CASSGGISGNTIYF.

This chain links TRBV7-9 with TRBJ2-7, with 9 bases fitting TRBD1. The germline V gene has CDR1 SEHNR and CDR2 FQNEAQ (reference sequence). The CDR3 loop spans 14 amino acids. V shed 5 bases and J 2 bases; nucleotides not matched to a gene: 4. Here the CDR3 reads CASSPGTGTYEQYF. The CDR3 region has the DNA TGTGCCAGCAGCCCCGGGACAGGGACCTACGAGCAGTACTTC.

This rearrangement joins TRBV11-2 to TRBJ2-1; D not certain. The CDR3 is 14 amino acids. Germline loops: CDR1 SGHAT, CDR2 FQNNGV. The ends were cut back, 1 base at V and 8 bases at J, with 12 bases in the middle. The DNA of the CDR3 is TGTGCCAGCAGCTTAGTCCGCTGGGTGGATGAGCAGTTCTTC. Protein product: CASSLVRWVDEQFF.

This sequence joins TRBV28 and TRBJ1-6; 7 bases are a match to TRBD1. Per germline, CDR1 MDHEN and CDR2 SYDVKM. Unmatched junction bases numbered 5, after V lost 6 bases and J lost 6 bases. The CDR3 is made up of 14 amino acids. This CDR3 is CASSQGGRNSPLHF. The CDR3 region has the DNA TGTGCCAGCAGCCAAGGGGGCCGTAATTCACCCCTCCACTTT.

The rearrangement joins TRBV5-5 to TRBJ1-1; D gene uncertain. V was shortened by 1 base and J by 0 bases, with 13 bases between the two germline ends. Looked up from germline, CDR1 is SGHKS and CDR2 is YYEKEE (reference sequence). The CDR3 spans 16 residues. The CDR3 nucleotides are TGTGCCAGCAGCTTGACCCGGGTACGAATGAACACTGAAGCTTTCTTT. This codes for CASSLTRVRMNTEAFF.

V and J are TRBV19 and TRBJ2-4, with 7 bases that match TRBD1. Unmatched junction bases numbered 10, after V lost 5 bases and J lost 0 bases. Germline lookup yields CDR1 LNHDA and CDR2 SQIVND (reference sequence). The CDR3 consists of 17 residues. CDR3 coding DNA: TGTGCCAGTAGTGGGGTTCAGGGGGTCCTAGCCAAAAACATTCAGTACTTC. Protein product: CASSGVQGVLAKNIQYF.